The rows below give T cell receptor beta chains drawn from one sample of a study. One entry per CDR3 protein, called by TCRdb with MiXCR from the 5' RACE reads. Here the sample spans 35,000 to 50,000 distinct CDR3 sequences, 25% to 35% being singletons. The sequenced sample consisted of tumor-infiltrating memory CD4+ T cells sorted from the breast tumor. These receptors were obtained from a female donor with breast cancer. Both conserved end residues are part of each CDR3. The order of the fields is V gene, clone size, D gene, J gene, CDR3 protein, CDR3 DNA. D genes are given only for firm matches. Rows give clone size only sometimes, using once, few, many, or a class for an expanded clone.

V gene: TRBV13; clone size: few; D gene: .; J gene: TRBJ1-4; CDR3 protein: CASSSRPGDRGKLFF; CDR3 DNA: TGTGCCAGCAGCTCCAGACCAGGGGATAGAGGAAAACTGTTTTTT
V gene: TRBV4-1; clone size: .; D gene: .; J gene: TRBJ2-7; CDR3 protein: CASSQETGSSYEQYF; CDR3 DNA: TGCGCCAGCAGCCAAGAAACAGGGAGCTCCTACGAGCAGTACTTC
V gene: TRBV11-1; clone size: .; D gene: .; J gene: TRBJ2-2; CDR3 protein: CASRPSIRTGELFF; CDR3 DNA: TGTGCCAGCAGACCCTCGATCCGAACCGGGGAGCTGTTTTTT
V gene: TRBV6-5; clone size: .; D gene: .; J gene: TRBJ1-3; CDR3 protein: CASSYSQGLSGNTIYF; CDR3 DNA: TGTGCCAGCAGTTACTCTCAGGGACTCTCTGGAAACACCATATATTTT
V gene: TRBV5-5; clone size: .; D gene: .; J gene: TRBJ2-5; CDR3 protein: CASSFSGGQETQYF; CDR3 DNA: TGTGCCAGCAGCTTTTCCGGGGGCCAAGAGACCCAGTACTTC
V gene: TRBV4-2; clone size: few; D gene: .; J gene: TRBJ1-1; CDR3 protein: CARSQDAGIMTEAFF; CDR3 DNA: TGTGCCCGCAGCCAAGATGCAGGGATCATGACTGAAGCTTTCTTT
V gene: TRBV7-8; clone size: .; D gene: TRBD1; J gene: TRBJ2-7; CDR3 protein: CTSSFGTGTYEQYF; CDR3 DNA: TGTACCAGCAGCTTCGGGACAGGTACCTACGAGCAGTACTTC
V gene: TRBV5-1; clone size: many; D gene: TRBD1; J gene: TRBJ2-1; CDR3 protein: CASSPGTGGNEQFF; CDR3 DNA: TGCGCCAGCAGCCCTGGGACAGGGGGCAATGAGCAGTTCTTC
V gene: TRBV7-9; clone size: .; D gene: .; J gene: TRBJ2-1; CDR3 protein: CASSLPPRGRVVEQFF; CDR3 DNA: TGTGCCAGCAGCCTCCCCCCACGGGGCAGGGTGGTTGAGCAGTTCTTC
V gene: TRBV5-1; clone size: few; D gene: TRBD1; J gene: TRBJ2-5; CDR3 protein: CASSPGQGGTETQYF; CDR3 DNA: TGCGCCAGCAGCCCGGGACAGGGGGGCACGGAGACCCAGTACTTC
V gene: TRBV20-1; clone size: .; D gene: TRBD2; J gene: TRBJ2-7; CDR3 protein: CSATKLAGVFPGRPYERYF; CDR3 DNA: TGCAGTGCTACAAAACTAGCGGGAGTTTTTCCTGGGAGACCCTACGAGCGGTACTTC
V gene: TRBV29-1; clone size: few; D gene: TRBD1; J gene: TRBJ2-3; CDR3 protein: CSSSGTGTDTQYF; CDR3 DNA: TGCAGCTCCTCCGGGACAGGCACAGATACGCAGTATTTT
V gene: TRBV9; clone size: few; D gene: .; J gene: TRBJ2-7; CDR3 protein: CASSVESSESNEQYF; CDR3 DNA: TGTGCCAGCAGCGTAGAATCTAGTGAATCAAACGAGCAGTACTTC
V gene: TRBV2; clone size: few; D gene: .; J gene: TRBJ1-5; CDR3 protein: CASSEGIGTSNQPQHF; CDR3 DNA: TGTGCCAGCAGTGAAGGAATAGGGACAAGCAATCAGCCCCAGCATTTT
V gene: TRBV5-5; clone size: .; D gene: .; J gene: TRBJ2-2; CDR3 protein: CASSFEPAGELFF; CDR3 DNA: TGTGCCAGCAGCTTCGAACCCGCCGGGGAGCTGTTTTTT
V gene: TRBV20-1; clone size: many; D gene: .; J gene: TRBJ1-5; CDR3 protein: CSARDRARALQPQHF; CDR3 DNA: TGCAGTGCTAGAGATCGAGCCAGGGCCCTTCAGCCCCAGCATTTT
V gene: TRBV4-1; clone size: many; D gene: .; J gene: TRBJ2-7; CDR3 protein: CASSQDPPVEQYF; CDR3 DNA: TGCGCCAGCAGCCAAGACCCCCCTGTCGAGCAGTACTTC
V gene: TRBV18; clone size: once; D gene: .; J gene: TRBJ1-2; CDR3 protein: CASSPDKLYGYTF; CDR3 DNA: TGTGCCAGCTCGCCAGACAAGCTCTATGGCTACACCTTC
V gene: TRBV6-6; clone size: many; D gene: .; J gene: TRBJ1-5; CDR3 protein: CASRYSNQPQHF; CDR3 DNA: TGTGCCAGCAGGTATAGCAATCAGCCCCAGCATTTT
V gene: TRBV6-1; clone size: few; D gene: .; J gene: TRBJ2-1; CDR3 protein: CASSVTRDNEQFF; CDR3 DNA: TGTGCCAGCAGTGTGACCAGGGACAATGAGCAGTTCTTC
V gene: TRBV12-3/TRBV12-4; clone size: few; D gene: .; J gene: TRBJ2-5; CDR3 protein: CASSLTKETQYF; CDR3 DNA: TGTGCCAGCAGCCTTACAAAAGAGACCCAGTACTTC
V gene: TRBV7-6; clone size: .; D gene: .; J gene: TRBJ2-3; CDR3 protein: CASRPGPLTATDTQYF; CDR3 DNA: TGTGCCAGCAGACCGGGACCCCTGACGGCCACAGATACGCAGTATTTT
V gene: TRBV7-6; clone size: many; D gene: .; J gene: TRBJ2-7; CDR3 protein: CASSLAESQVYEQYF; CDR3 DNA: TGTGCCAGCAGCTTAGCTGAGAGCCAGGTCTACGAGCAGTACTTC
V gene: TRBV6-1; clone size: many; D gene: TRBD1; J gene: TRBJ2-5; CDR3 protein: CARSTGDGETQYF; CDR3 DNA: TGTGCCAGATCGACAGGGGATGGAGAGACCCAGTACTTC
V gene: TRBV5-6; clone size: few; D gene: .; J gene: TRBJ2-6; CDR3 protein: CASSPSGANVLTF; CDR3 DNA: TGTGCCAGCAGCCCTTCTGGGGCCAACGTCCTGACTTTC
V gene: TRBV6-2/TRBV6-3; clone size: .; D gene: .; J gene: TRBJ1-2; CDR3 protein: CASSTQGYGFTF; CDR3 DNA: TGTGCCAGCAGTACACAAGGCTATGGCTTCACCTTC